This TCR beta chain was sequenced for a study of cytomegalovirus exposure and HLA in healthy donors. Study-wide points: With later analysis, a missense DCLRE1C variant became linked to TCR beta V- and J-gene trimming. On later analysis, the bulk of CMV-associated TCR beta chains appeared to be HLA-restricted. Within an earlier analysis, most TCR beta V segments proved productive either about 87% or about 30% of the time.

In the PCR, 60 Vbeta and 13 Jbeta primers were used. Only in-frame clones appear in the TCRdb table, and some are missing; sequencing was by immunoSEQ multiplex PCR. The sample data list 150,000 to 250,000 clones. Germline values: CDR1 SGDLS, CDR2 YYNGEE. The CDR3 length is 15 residues. V lost 3 bases to trimming and J lost 5 bases, with 14 bases between them. As for this clone: Its specificity is not known.

This rearrangement joins TRBV9 to TRBJ1-4, with D possibly TRBD1 on 5 matching bases. Input material: PBMCs. The clonotype originates from a boy aged 5 to 17 in good health and CMV-seronegative. In DNA, the CDR3 is TGTGCCAGCAGCGCATCCGACAGACCCAATGAAAAACTGTTTTTT. It is translated as CASSASDRPNEKLFF. Full variable domain (remainder filled in from reference TRBV9 and TRBJ1-4): DSGVTQTPKHLITATGQRVTLRCSPRSGDLSVYWYQQSLDQGLQFLIQYYNGEERAKGNILERFSAQQFPDLHSELNLSSLELGDSALYFCASSASDRPNEKLFFGSGTQLSVL.